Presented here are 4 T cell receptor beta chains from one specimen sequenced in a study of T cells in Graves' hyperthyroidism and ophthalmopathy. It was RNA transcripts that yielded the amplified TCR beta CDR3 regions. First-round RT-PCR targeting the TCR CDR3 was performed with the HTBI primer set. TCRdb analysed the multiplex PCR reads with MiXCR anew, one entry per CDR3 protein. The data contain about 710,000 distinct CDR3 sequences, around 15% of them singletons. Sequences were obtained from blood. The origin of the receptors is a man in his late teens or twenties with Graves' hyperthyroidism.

In nucleotides, the CDR3 is TGCATTGGGACACGGGAGACCTATGGCTACACCTTC. Translated, it gives CIGTRETYGYTF. The chain recombines TRBV20-1 with TRBJ1-2; D is perhaps TRBD1 (6 bases). The CDR3 is 12 residues long. Germline V gives CDR1 DFQATT, CDR2 SNEGSKA (reference sequence).

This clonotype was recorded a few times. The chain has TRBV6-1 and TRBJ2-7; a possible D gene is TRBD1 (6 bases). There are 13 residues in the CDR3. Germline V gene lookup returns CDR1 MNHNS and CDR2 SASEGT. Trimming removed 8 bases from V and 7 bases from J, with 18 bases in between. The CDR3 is CASDGDRRGEQYF. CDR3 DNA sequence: TGTGCCAGCGATGGAGACAGGCGAGGGGAGCAGTACTTC.

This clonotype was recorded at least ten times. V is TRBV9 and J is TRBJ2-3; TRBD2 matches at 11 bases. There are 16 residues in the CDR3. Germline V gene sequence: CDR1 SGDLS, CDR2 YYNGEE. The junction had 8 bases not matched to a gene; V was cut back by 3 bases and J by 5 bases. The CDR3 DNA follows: TGTGCCAGCAGCGGTAGCGGGAGGGCCTTTGAAGATACGCAGTATTTT. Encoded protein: CASSGSGRAFEDTQYF.

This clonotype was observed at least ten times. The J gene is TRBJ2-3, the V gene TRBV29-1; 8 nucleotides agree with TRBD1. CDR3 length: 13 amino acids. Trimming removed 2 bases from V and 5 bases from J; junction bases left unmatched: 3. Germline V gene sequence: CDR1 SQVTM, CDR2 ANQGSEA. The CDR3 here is CSVEQGAGDTQYF. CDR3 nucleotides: TGCAGCGTTGAACAGGGGGCCGGAGATACGCAGTATTTT.